This TCR beta chain was sequenced during a study of blood T cell repertoires in COVID-19. Study members were between about 18 and 100 years old and lived in roughly 24 US regions. Participants' own reports of clinical history determined their cohort assignment. This CDR3 has 16 amino acids. Germline CDR1 and CDR2: LGHDT and YNNKEL (reference sequence). Unmatched junction bases numbered 9, after V lost 3 bases and J lost 4 bases. Authors' analysis steps: Scientists estimated how many nucleated cells there were by amplifying reference gene primers. TCRdb's table, derived via immunoSEQ multiplex PCR, lists solely in-frame clones and lacks some. Clone size and V and J calls were adopted from that table, with D and trimming inferred from the DNA. The sample includes roughly 190,000 clones, around 82% of them seen just once.

Sequenced: PBMCs or T cells enriched from blood (not recorded which). This sequence joins TRBV3-1 (or the pseudogene TRBV3-2) and TRBJ2-3; TRBD2 agrees at 8 bases. This sequence originates from a man aged 40-50 years who had recovered from COVID-19. The CDR3 loop reads CASSQAGLALADTQYF. DNA for the CDR3: TGTGCCAGCAGCCAGGCCGGACTAGCCTTGGCAGATACGCAGTATTTT.